One and the same sample provided the 26 T cell receptor beta chains below, sequenced in a study of blood T cell repertoires in COVID-19. Sequencing used immunoSEQ multiplex PCR; TCRdb keeps in-frame clones, though not all of them. The table shows fewer than 250,000 clones, with 85% to 90% occurring only once. Sequencing was done on a sample of PBMCs or T cells enriched from blood (not recorded which). These receptor sequences come from a man aged 25-45 years who had been exposed to COVID-19.

The J gene is TRBJ2-7, the V gene TRBV23-1, with 10 bases aligning to TRBD1. TRBV23-1 is noted as an ORF with a role that remains uncertain. The CDR3 is 21 residues long. The V segment lost 2 bases and the J segment 0 bases; nucleotides outside the gene matches: 19. CDR3 residues: CASSQTGRGGTGAPSSYEQYF. For the CDR3, the DNA is TGCGCCAGCAGTCAAACCGGAAGGGGAGGGACAGGGGCCCCCAGCTCCTACGAGCAGTACTTC.

The chain is built from TRBV23-1 and TRBJ2-2; tentatively, D is TRBD2 (5 bases). TRBV23-1 is filed as an ORF, its function uncertain. V was clipped by 11 bases and J by 5 bases, with 9 bases between them. The CDR3 sequence is 11 residues long. The chain's CDR3 is CAGGRTGELFF. The CDR3 nucleotides are TGCGCCGGCGGGCGGACCGGGGAGCTGTTTTTT.

This clone has a handful of counts. Additional DNA sequences in this sample encode the identical CDR3. The rearrangement joins TRBV12-3 or TRBV12-4 to TRBJ2-5, with D hard to call. The CDR3 spans 11 residues. Trimming took 3 bases from V and 5 from J, leaving 4 bases between them. The CDR3 loop is CASSFGETQYF. In nucleotides, the CDR3 is TGTGCCAGCAGTTTCGGGGAGACCCAGTACTTC.

This clone was counted once. The chain uses TRBV3-1 (or the pseudogene TRBV3-2) and TRBJ1-2, with TRBD1 matching over 9 bases. This CDR3 region has 15 residues. The V gene's germline CDR1 is LGHDT and CDR2 YNNKEL (reference sequence). V gave up 1 base and J gave up 8 bases; unmatched junction bases: 8. The CDR3 DNA sequence: TGTGCCAGCAGCCAAGCTGGGGACAGGGAAGGAGGCTACACCTTC. This translates into CASSQAGDREGGYTF.

V usage is TRBV7-9 and J usage is TRBJ2-2; maybe TRBD1 (6 bases). The CDR3 is 15 amino acids. Trimming removed 0 bases at V and 4 bases at J, with 9 bases between. The germline V gene encodes CDR1 SEHNR and CDR2 FQNEAQ (reference sequence). The CDR3 reads CASSLAGHVTGELFF. For the CDR3, the DNA is TGTGCCAGCAGCTTAGCGGGACACGTCACCGGGGAGCTGTTTTTT.

The chain joins TRBV19 to TRBJ2-2, with 7 positions matching TRBD2. CDR3 length: 15 residues. The V gene end was trimmed by 4 bases and the J gene end by 4 bases; junction bases not matched to a gene: 6. Germline assignment: CDR1 LNHDA and CDR2 SQIVND (reference sequence). The CDR3 coding sequence is TGTGCCAGTAGTACCGCCGGGGGGATCACCGGGGAGCTGTTTTTT. Amino acids: CASSTAGGITGELFF.

The chain carries TRBV30 and TRBJ1-2; the D gene is possibly TRBD1 (6 bases). The CDR3 covers 13 residues. V gave up 3 bases and J gave up 5 bases, with 13 bases separating them. From germline, CDR1 is GTSNPN and CDR2 SVGIG (reference sequence). Here the CDR3 reads CAWRVGATYGYTF. DNA for the CDR3: TGTGCCTGGAGGGTGGGGGCGACTTATGGCTACACCTTC.

The chain is built from TRBV28 and TRBJ1-2, with D possibly being TRBD1 (6 bases). This CDR3 is built from 15 residues. Trimming cost V 5 bases and J 4 bases, with 17 bases left between them. Germline CDR1 is MDHEN and CDR2 is SYDVKM. CDR3 nucleotides: TGTGCCAGCAGTCCCCCCGGAAGGGGGTCCTATGGCTACACCTTC. Amino acid sequence: CASSPPGRGSYGYTF.

The rearrangement joins TRBV27 to TRBJ1-3; D is unclear. V was shortened by 2 bases and J by 4 bases, with 9 bases between the two germline ends. The germline CDR1 and CDR2 sequences are MNHEY and SMNVEV (reference sequence). This CDR3 has 14 amino acids. CDR3 region: CASSLSGKGNTIYF. CDR3 DNA sequence: TGTGCCAGCAGTTTAAGCGGGAAAGGAAACACCATATATTTT.

This clone showed up just once. The V and J genes are TRBV9 and TRBJ1-1; unclear D gene. Germline V gene sequence: CDR1 SGDLS, CDR2 YYNGEE. This CDR3 contains 16 residues. Trimming removed 0 bases from V and 3 bases from J, with 15 bases in between. CDR3 nucleotides: TGTGCCAGCAGCGTAGCTACCCAGGCGAGGGACACTGAAGCTTTCTTT. Translation gives CASSVATQARDTEAFF.

This clone was seen only a few times. The rearrangement joins TRBV11-3 to TRBJ2-1, with TRBD2 matching 14 bases. Germline loops: CDR1 SGHNT, CDR2 YENEEA. Trimming removed 4 bases from V and 5 bases from J; junction bases left unmatched: 4. The CDR3 spans 16 residues. The chain's CDR3 is CASSWTSGGPDNEQFF. The CDR3 DNA reads TGTGCCAGCAGCTGGACTAGCGGGGGGCCAGACAATGAGCAGTTCTTC.

V usage is TRBV6-1 and J usage is TRBJ1-2; D is perhaps TRBD1 (5 bases). The V gene lost 1 base and the J gene lost 10 bases, with 13 bases spanning the gap. This CDR3 region has 13 residues. Per germline, CDR1 MNHNS and CDR2 SASEGT. The DNA for the CDR3 is TGTGCCAGCAGTGAAGTAGGCGGGGGGGACTACACCTTC. Translated, it gives CASSEVGGGDYTF.

This chain joins TRBV4-2 and TRBJ2-1; TRBD2 matches at 8 bases. CDR3 length: 16 amino acids. Per the germline V gene, CDR1 is LGHNA and CDR2 is YNFKEQ. V trimming: 1 base; J trimming: 2 bases; junction bases outside the gene matches: 4. In DNA form, the CDR3 reads TGTGCCAGCAGCCAAGCGCGAGCGGGGGCCTACAATGAGCAGTTCTTC. Its translation is CASSQARAGAYNEQFF.

This chain joins TRBV6-5 and TRBJ2-7; TRBD2 is a possible D gene (7 bases). This CDR3 is built from 13 residues. With 6 bases removed from V and 4 bases from J, the gap between germline ends came to 13 bases. Germline-derived CDR1 and CDR2 are MNHEY and SVGAGI. For the CDR3, the DNA is TGTGCCAGCAGCCGCCGGGGGGCTTACGAGCAGTACTTC. Translation gives CASSRRGAYEQYF.

CDR3 DNA: TGTGCCAGTAGTATCCGGGGGGACAATCAGCCCCAGCATTTT. This translates into CASSIRGDNQPQHF. The V call is TRBV19, the J call TRBJ1-5; D is perhaps TRBD1 (5 bases). The CDR3 is made up of 14 amino acids. Deletions cut 3 bases from V and 3 bases from J, with 9 bases between. The germline V gene has CDR1 LNHDA and CDR2 SQIVND (reference sequence).

The chain couples TRBV5-1 to TRBJ1-2; TRBD1 agrees at 8 bases. The CDR3 covers 17 residues. The trim removed 2 bases at V and 2 bases at J, leaving 11 bases unmatched. Germline-derived CDR1 and CDR2 are SGHRS and YFSETQ. The CDR3 reads CASSFRAGGASNYGYTF. CDR3 coding DNA: TGCGCCAGCAGCTTCAGGGCAGGGGGCGCGTCAAACTATGGCTACACCTTC.

The rearrangement joins TRBV14 to TRBJ1-1, with TRBD1 matching over 9 bases. V lost 4 bases, J lost 8 bases, and 5 bases stayed unmatched. The CDR3 has 13 amino acids. The germline gives CDR1 SGHDN, CDR2 FVKESK. The CDR3 protein is CASSRDRAIEAFF. CDR3 nucleotide sequence: TGTGCCAGCAGCCGGGACAGGGCGATCGAAGCTTTCTTT.

The chain has TRBV29-1 and TRBJ2-1, with 7 bases matching TRBD2. The CDR3 has 15 residues. With V trimmed by 3 bases and J by 6 bases, 11 bases remained unmatched. The germline V gene has CDR1 SQVTM and CDR2 ANQGSEA. Here the CDR3 reads CSVDAGTTAPNEQFF. DNA of the CDR3: TGCAGCGTTGATGCTGGGACTACGGCACCCAATGAGCAGTTCTTC.

The J gene is TRBJ1-1, the V gene TRBV27, with 8 positions matching TRBD1. Looked up from germline, CDR1 is MNHEY and CDR2 is SMNVEV (reference sequence). The CDR3 spans 13 residues. Trimming removed 6 bases from V and 4 bases from J; junction bases left unmatched: 4. DNA of the CDR3: TGTGCCAGCAGCCTGGGACAGGTCACTGAAGCTTTCTTT. This gives the protein CASSLGQVTEAFF.

The chain joins TRBV11-2 to TRBJ2-7, with D uncertain. Trimming stripped 1 base from V and 9 bases from J, with 19 bases between. The CDR3 is 15 residues long. Germline V gene data show CDR1 as SGHAT and CDR2 as FQNNGV. The CDR3 sequence: CASSLGLARPFGQYF. The CDR3 DNA sequence: TGTGCCAGCAGCTTAGGATTAGCCAGACCTTTCGGGCAGTACTTC.

The chain employs TRBV10-3 and TRBJ1-1; D gene ambiguous. The germline V and J ends were trimmed by 8 bases and 5 bases, with 18 bases remaining between them. The CDR3 sequence is 14 residues long. Germline CDR1 reads ENHRY; CDR2 reads SYGVKD. This CDR3 is CAIGTDSRRTEAFF. The CDR3 DNA follows: TGTGCCATCGGTACTGACTCGAGGAGAACTGAAGCTTTCTTT.

J is TRBJ1-6 and V is TRBV7-8; 10 bases line up with TRBD1. The germline V gene has CDR1 SGHVS and CDR2 FQNEAQ. Germline trimming cut 6 bases from V and 7 bases from J; bases unmatched to any gene: 6. This CDR3 has 15 residues. The CDR3 loop reads CASRWDRGINSPLHF. The CDR3 region has the DNA TGTGCCAGCAGGTGGGACAGGGGAATAAATTCACCCCTCCACTTT.

V is TRBV11-2 and J is TRBJ2-3; 11 bases agree with TRBD2. V was pared by 5 bases and J by 4 bases, with 11 bases of the junction left unmatched. Germline values: CDR1 SGHAT, CDR2 FQNNGV. The CDR3 spans 17 residues. The CDR3 is CASSRLFGTSGSDTQYF. The CDR3 coding sequence is TGTGCCAGCAGCCGACTTTTTGGGACTAGCGGCTCAGATACGCAGTATTTT.

The chain combines TRBV4-2 with TRBJ1-2; TRBD1 matches 12 bases. Germline trimming cut 1 base from V and 7 bases from J; bases unmatched to any gene: 4. The CDR3 has 15 residues. Germline V gives CDR1 LGHNA, CDR2 YNFKEQ. DNA for the CDR3: TGTGCCAGCAGCCAAGTGGGACAGGGGGCGCCTGGCTACACCTTC. Its protein product is CASSQVGQGAPGYTF.

J is TRBJ2-7 and V is TRBV7-6; no firm D call. Germline V lookup: CDR1 SGHVS, CDR2 FNYEAQ. Trimming cost V 1 base and J 7 bases, with 5 bases left between them. The CDR3 totals 11 residues. DNA of the CDR3: TGTGCCAGCAGCTTAGACTTGGAGCAGTACTTC. Translated, it gives CASSLDLEQYF.

This chain links TRBV7-2 with TRBJ1-5, with D perhaps matching TRBD1 (5 bases). The CDR3 spans 13 residues. CDR1 is SGHTA, CDR2 FQGNSA, per germline. V shed 0 bases and J shed 7 bases, with 7 bases lying between them. CDR3 nucleotide sequence: TGTGCCAGCAGCTTAGCGGGGGGGCAGCCCCAGCATTTT. Translation gives CASSLAGGQPQHF.